This TCR beta chain was sequenced during a study of CD8+ T cells in alopecia areata. Study-wide context: In an open-label trial, patients got 5 to 10 mg tofacitinib twice daily. Whole-study results and caveats: For lesional scalp, especially alopecia totalis/universalis, clonality was higher than in normal scalp. Persistence during tofacitinib was seen for many expanded lesional clones in scalp and blood.

The table lists this clone with a few counts. Antigen specificity is unknown. RNA was extracted and reverse transcribed into cDNA as the sequencing template. The assay was immunoSEQ multiplex PCR, and TCRdb's table has in-frame clones only and misses some. The profile shows around 190,000 clones, 60% of them singletons. The treatment denotes: oral pan-JAK inhibitor, 5-10 mg twice daily. The investigators collected lesional scalp punch biopsies and peripheral blood from alopecia areata patients. The germline V and J ends were trimmed by 6 bases and 9 bases, with 15 bases remaining between them. CDR1 is SNHLY and CDR2 is FYNNEI in the germline V gene. The CDR3 loop spans 12 amino acids.

The sequence was obtained from a human donor with alopecia areata. The chain combines TRBV2 with TRBJ2-7; D may be TRBD1 (6 bases). Here the sequenced sample was CD4+ T cells sorted from blood, taken at week 4, from a patient treated with tofacitinib. For the CDR3, the DNA is TGTGCCAGCAGAGATGGGACACCCCCGCAGTACTTC. Its translation is CASRDGTPPQYF. The full variable domain, in which reference TRBV2 and TRBJ2-7 provide the parts outside the CDR3, is EPEVTQTPSHQVTQMGQEVILRCVPISNHLYFYWYRQILGQKVEFLVSFYNNEISEKSEIFDDQFSVERPDGSNFTLKIRSTKLEDSAMYFCASRDGTPPQYFGPGTRLTVT.